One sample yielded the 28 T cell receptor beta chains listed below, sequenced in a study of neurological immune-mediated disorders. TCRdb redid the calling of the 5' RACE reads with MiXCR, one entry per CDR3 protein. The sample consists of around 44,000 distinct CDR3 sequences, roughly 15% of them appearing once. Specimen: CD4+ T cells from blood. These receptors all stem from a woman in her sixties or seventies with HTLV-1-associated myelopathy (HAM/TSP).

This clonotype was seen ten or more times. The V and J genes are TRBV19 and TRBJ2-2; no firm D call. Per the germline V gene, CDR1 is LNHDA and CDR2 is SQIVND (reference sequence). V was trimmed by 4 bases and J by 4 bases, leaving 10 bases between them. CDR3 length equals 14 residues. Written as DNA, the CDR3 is TGTGCCAGTAGTAAAAGTTTGGCCACCGGGGAGCTGTTTTTT. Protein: CASSKSLATGELFF.

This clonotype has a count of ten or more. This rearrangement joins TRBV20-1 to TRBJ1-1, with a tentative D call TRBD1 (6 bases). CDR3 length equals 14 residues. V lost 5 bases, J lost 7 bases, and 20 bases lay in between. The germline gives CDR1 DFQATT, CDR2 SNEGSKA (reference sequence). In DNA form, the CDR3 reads TGCAGTGCTCAACAAAGAGGGGGAATCGGTGAAGCTTTCTTT. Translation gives CSAQQRGGIGEAFF.

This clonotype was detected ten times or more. In DNA, the CDR3 is TGTGCCAGCAGCCAATTCCTAGCGGGCCAAGGCGAGCAGTACTTC. Encoded protein: CASSQFLAGQGEQYF. This chain connects TRBV6-6 to TRBJ2-7, with 8 bases that match TRBD2. Germline CDR1 reads MNHNY; CDR2 reads SVGAGI (reference sequence). This CDR3 is 15 amino acids long. Germline trimming cut 6 bases from V and 6 bases from J; bases unmatched to any gene: 13.

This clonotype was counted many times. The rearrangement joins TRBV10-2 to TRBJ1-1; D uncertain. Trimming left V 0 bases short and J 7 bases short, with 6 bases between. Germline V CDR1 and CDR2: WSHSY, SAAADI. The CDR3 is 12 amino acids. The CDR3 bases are TGCGCCAGCAGTGAGTCATTTGGTGAAGCTTTCTTT. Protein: CASSESFGEAFF.

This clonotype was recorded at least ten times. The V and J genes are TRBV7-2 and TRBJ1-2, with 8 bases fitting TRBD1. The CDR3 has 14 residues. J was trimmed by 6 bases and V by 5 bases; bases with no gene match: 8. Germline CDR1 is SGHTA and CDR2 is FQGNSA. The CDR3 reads CASSLPQGVDGYTF. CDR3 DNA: TGTGCCAGCAGCCTACCACAGGGGGTAGATGGCTACACCTTC.

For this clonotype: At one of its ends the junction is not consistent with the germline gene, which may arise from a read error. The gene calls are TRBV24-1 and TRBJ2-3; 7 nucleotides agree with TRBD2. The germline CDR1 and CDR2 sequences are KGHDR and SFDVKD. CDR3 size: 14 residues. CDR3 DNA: TGTGCCACCAGTGAACTAGCGCGAACAGATACTCAGTATTTT. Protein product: CATSELARTDTQYF.

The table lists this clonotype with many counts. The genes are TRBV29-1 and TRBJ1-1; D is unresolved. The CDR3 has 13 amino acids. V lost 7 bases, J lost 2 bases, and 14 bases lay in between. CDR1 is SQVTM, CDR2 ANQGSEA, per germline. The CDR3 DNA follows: TGCAGCGCGGGAATAAACAGTAACACTGAAGCTTTCTTT. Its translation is CSAGINSNTEAFF.

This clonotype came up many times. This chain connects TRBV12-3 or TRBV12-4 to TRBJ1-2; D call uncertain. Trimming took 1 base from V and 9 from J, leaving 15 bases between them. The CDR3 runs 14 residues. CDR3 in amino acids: CASSLGISTMSYTF. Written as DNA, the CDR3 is TGTGCCAGCAGTTTAGGGATCTCTACTATGAGCTACACCTTC.

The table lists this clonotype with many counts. The CDR3 DNA sequence: TGCGCCAGCAGCTTGTTTGCGGGGGACAAAAACATTCAGTACTTC. Amino acids: CASSLFAGDKNIQYF. V and J are TRBV5-1 and TRBJ2-4; 7 positions agree with TRBD2. The CDR3 has 15 amino acids. V trimming: 1 base; J trimming: 3 bases; junction bases outside the gene matches: 4. Per the germline V gene, CDR1 is SGHRS and CDR2 is YFSETQ.

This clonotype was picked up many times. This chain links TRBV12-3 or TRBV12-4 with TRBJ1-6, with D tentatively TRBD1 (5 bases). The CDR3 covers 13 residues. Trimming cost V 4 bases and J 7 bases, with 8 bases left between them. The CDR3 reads CASSSGLNSPLHF. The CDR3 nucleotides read TGTGCCAGCAGTTCAGGGTTGAATTCACCCCTCCACTTT.

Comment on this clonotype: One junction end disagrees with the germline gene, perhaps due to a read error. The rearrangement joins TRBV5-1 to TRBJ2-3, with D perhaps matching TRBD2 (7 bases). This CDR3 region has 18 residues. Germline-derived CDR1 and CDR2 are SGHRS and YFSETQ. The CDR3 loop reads CANSRSGWTRGGADTQYF. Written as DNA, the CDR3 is TGCGCCAACAGCCGTTCAGGGTGGACTAGAGGGGGAGCAGATACGCAGTATTTT.

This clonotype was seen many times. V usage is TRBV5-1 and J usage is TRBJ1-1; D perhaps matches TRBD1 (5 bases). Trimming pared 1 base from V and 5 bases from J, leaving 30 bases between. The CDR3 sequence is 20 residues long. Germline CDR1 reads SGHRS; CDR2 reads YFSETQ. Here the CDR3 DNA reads TGCGCCAGCAGCTTGCGTGAGTCTAGAGGGCAGACCGGGGGGAAGACTGAAGCTTTCTTT. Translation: CASSLRESRGQTGGKTEAFF.

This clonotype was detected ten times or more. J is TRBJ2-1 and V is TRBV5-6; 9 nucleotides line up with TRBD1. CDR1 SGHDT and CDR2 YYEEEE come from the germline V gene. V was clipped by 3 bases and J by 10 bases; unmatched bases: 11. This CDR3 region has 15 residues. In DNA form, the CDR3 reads TGTGCCAGCAGCTCCGGACAGGGGAGGTGGAGGGAGCAGTTCTTC. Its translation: CASSSGQGRWREQFF.

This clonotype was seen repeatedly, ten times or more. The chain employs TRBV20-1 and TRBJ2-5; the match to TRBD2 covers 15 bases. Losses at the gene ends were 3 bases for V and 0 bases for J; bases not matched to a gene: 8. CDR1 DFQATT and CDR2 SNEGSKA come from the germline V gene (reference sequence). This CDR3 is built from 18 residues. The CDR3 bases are TGCAGTGCTAGCTCAGGACTAGCGGGGGGGCGGTACCAAGAGACCCAGTACTTC. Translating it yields CSASSGLAGGRYQETQYF.

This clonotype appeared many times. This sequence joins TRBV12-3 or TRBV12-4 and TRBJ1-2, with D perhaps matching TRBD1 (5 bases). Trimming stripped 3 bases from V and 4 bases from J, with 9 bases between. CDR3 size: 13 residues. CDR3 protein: CASSFDSLYGYTF. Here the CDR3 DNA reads TGTGCCAGCAGTTTTGACAGCCTCTATGGCTACACCTTC.

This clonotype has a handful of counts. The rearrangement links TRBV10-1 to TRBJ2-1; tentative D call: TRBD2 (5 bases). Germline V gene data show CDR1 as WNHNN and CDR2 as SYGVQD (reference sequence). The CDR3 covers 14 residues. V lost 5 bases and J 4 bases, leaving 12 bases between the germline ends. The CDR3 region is CASSLSGGYNEQFF. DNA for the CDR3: TGCGCCAGCAGTCTCAGCGGCGGGTACAATGAGCAGTTCTTC.

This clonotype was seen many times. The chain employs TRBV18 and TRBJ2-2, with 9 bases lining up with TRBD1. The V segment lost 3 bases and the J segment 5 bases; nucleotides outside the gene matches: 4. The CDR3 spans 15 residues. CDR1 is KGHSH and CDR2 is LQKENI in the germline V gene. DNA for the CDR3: TGTGCCAGCTCACCTAGGGACAGGGCAACCGGGGAGCTGTTTTTT. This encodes CASSPRDRATGELFF. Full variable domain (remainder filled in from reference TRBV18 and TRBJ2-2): NAGVMQNPRHLVRRRGQEARLRCSPMKGHSHVYWYRQLPEEGLKFMVYLQKENIIDESGMPKERFSAEFPKEGPSILRIQQVVRGDSAAYFCASSPRDRATGELFFGEGSRLTVL.

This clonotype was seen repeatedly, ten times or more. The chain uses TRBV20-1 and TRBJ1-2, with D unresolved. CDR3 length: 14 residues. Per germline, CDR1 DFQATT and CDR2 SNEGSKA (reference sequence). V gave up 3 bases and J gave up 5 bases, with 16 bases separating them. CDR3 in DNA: TGCAGTGCTAGGTTACAGCGCCTCTTTTATGGCTACACCTTC. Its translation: CSARLQRLFYGYTF.

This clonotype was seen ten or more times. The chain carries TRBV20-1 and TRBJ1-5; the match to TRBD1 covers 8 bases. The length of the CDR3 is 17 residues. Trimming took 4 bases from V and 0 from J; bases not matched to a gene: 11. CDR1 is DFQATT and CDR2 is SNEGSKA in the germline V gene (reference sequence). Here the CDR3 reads CSAKTGVGEYSNQPQHF. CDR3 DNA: TGCAGTGCTAAGACAGGGGTGGGGGAATATAGCAATCAGCCCCAGCATTTT.

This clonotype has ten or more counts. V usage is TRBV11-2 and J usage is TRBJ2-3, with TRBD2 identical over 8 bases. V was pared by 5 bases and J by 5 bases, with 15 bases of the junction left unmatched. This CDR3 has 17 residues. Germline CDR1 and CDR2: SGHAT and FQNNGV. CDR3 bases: TGTGCCAGCAGCCCCGGGGGGGGGCTGGACCGGGAAGATACGCAGTATTTT. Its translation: CASSPGGGLDREDTQYF.

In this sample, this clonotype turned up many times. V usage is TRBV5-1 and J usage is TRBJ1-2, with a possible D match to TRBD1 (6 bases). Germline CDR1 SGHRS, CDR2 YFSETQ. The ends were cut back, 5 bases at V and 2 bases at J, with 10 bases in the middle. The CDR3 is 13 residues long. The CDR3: CASRGGGNYGYTF. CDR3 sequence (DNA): TGCGCCAGCAGAGGGGGAGGGAACTATGGCTACACCTTC.

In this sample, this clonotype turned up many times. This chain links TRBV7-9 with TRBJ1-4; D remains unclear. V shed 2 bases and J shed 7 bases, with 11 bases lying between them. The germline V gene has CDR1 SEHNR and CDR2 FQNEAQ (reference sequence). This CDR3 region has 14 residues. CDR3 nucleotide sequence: TGTGCCAGCAGCTTAATTGAGTCCGGTGAAAAACTGTTTTTT. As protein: CASSLIESGEKLFF.

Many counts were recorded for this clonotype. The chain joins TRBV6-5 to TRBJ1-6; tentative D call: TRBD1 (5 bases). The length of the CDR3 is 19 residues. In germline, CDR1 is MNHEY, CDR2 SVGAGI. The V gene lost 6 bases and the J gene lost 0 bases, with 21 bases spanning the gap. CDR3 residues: CASRRLPPYRSSYNSPLHF. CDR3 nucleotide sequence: TGTGCCAGCAGGCGTCTGCCGCCCTACAGGAGCTCCTATAATTCACCCCTCCACTTT.

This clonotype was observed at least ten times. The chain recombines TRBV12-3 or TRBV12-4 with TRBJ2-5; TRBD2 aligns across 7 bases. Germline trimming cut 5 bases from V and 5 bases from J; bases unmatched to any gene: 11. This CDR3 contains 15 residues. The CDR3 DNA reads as TGTGCCAGCAGTCCTCAGGTCGGGAGGTGGGAGACCCAGTACTTC. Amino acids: CASSPQVGRWETQYF.

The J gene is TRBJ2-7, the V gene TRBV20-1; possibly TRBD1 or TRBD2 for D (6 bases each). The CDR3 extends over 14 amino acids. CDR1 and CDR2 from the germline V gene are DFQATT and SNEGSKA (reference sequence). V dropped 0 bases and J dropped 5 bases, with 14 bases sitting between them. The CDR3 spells CSAREGGLGDEQYF. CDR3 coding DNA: TGCAGTGCTAGAGAGGGGGGCCTCGGGGACGAGCAGTACTTC.

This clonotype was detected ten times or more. This chain's CDR3 is CASSISAGATEAFF. CDR3 nucleotides: TGTGCCAGTAGTATCTCCGCGGGGGCCACTGAAGCTTTCTTT. The rearrangement links TRBV19 to TRBJ1-1; the D gene is possibly TRBD1 (6 bases). Trimming removed 3 bases from V and 4 bases from J, with 12 bases in between. Per germline, CDR1 LNHDA and CDR2 SQIVND (reference sequence). This CDR3 has 14 amino acids.

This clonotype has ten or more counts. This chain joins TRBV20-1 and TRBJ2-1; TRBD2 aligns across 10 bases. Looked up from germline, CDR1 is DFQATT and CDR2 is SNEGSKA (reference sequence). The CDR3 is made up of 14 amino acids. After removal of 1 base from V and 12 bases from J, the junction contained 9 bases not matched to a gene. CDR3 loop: CSARVQRGGLAQFF. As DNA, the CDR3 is TGCAGTGCTAGAGTGCAGCGGGGGGGCCTAGCGCAGTTCTTC.

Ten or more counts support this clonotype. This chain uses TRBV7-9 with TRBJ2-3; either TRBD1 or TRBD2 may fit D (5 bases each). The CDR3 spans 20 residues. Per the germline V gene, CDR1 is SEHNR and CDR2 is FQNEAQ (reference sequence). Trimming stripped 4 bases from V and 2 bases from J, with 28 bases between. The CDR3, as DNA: TGTGCCAGCAGCTCCACAGACGGGACCCTTCGTTCCCGCGTCACAGATACGCAGTATTTT. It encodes CASSSTDGTLRSRVTDTQYF.